A selection of T cell receptor beta chains follows, all from one sample in a study of preoperative IRX-2 immunotherapy in early breast cancer. Clones were sequenced by immunoSEQ multiplex PCR, and TCRdb holds only the in-frame ones, with some missing. Of 40,000 to 45,000 clones in the sample, over 85% were seen once. Source: tumor tissue, taken after IRX-2 immunotherapy. The receptor set was obtained from a human donor with breast cancer. CDR3s include the opening cysteine and the closing phenylalanine or tryptophan. A D gene is named only where the DNA matches it firmly. Not every row has a clone size; where given, it reads once, few, many or a size class.

CASSQELADYEQYF | TGTGCCAGCAGCCAAGAACTAGCGGACTACGAGCAGTACTTC | TRBD2 | TRBJ2-7 | TRBV4-2 | few
CASSLSPSGVPWELFF | TGTGCCAGCAGCTTGTCTCCTAGCGGGGTCCCGTGGGAGCTGTTTTTT | TRBD2 | TRBJ2-2 | TRBV11-2 | .
CASTLVGYEQYF | TGTGCCAGCACCCTCGTGGGTTACGAGCAGTACTTC | . | TRBJ2-7 | TRBV6-1 | .
CASSRLRSTNEKLFF | TGCGCCAGCAGCCGACTCAGGTCAACTAATGAAAAACTGTTTTTT | . | TRBJ1-4 | TRBV4-3 | .
CASSLDGPSGWAGELFF | TGTGCCAGTAGCCTCGATGGCCCGTCGGGATGGGCCGGGGAGCTGTTTTTT | . | TRBJ2-2 | TRBV19 | .
CATSREGLASLSQYF | TGTGCCACCAGCAGAGAAGGGCTAGCCTCCCTATCCCAGTACTTC | . | TRBJ2-5 | TRBV15 | .
CASSPIASRETQYF | TGTGCCAGCTCACCAATTGCTAGTCGGGAGACCCAGTACTTC | . | TRBJ2-5 | TRBV18 | .
CASSQGFSSYTEAFF | TGTGCCAGCAGCCAAGGTTTCTCCAGCTACACTGAAGCTTTCTTT | . | TRBJ1-1 | TRBV4-2 | .
CASSPGTSGKYEQYF | TGTGCCAGCAGCCCCGGGACTAGCGGGAAGTACGAGCAGTACTTC | TRBD2 | TRBJ2-7 | TRBV6-5 | .
CAWTPRLVF | TGTGCCTGGACCCCGCGGTTAGTTTTT | . | TRBJ1-4 | TRBV30 | few
CASSLVSGTTEAFF | TGCGCCAGCAGCTTGGTTTCCGGAACCACTGAAGCTTTCTTT | . | TRBJ1-1 | TRBV5-1 | .
CASSVGRVPTGELFF | TGTGCCAGCAGCGTCGGCAGGGTCCCTACCGGGGAGCTGTTTTTT | . | TRBJ2-2 | TRBV11-3 | .
CAWSLQGADGYTF | TGTGCCTGGAGCCTACAGGGGGCAGATGGCTACACCTTC | TRBD1 | TRBJ1-2 | TRBV30 | .
CASSLTADTQYF | TGCGCCAGCAGTCTGACGGCAGATACGCAGTATTTT | . | TRBJ2-3 | TRBV5-1 | .
CASSLGLAGGGDEQFF | TGTGCCAGCAGCTTGGGACTAGCGGGGGGTGGGGATGAGCAGTTCTTC | TRBD2 | TRBJ2-1 | TRBV7-3 | .
CASSPQVYNSPLHF | TGTGCCAGCAGCCCACAGGTCTATAATTCACCCCTCCACTTT | . | TRBJ1-6 | TRBV5-5 | .
CASGRKNTEAFF | TGTGCCTCGGGGAGGAAGAACACTGAAGCTTTCTTT | . | TRBJ1-1 | TRBV30 | .
CASSIAWTGTEAFF | TGTGCCAGCAGTATAGCTTGGACAGGGACTGAAGCTTTCTTT | TRBD1 | TRBJ1-1 | TRBV28 | .
CASSPDGQPQHF | TGTGCCAGCAGCCCGGACGGTCAGCCCCAGCATTTT | . | TRBJ1-5 | TRBV28 | .